The present entry profiles one T cell receptor beta chain with its context. Clones were sequenced by immunoSEQ multiplex PCR, and TCRdb holds only the in-frame ones, with some missing. The sample records 150,000 to 200,000 clones, approximately 80% being singletons. These data belong to a study of blood T cell repertoires in COVID-19. The receptor was derived from a man in his fifties who had recovered from COVID-19. The specimen was PBMCs or T cells enriched from blood (not recorded which).

The CDR3: CASSARDRGTSGVRETQYF. In DNA, the CDR3 is TGTGCCAGCAGCGCCCGGGACAGGGGGACTAGCGGGGTTAGGGAGACCCAGTACTTC. The V and J genes are TRBV9 and TRBJ2-5; TRBD2 matches 13 bases. Germline assignment: CDR1 SGDLS and CDR2 YYNGEE. The CDR3 contains 19 residues. Trimming removed 3 bases from V and 5 bases from J; junction bases left unmatched: 16.